These 17 T cell receptor beta chains originate from one sample sequenced in a study of blood T cell repertoires in COVID-19. Sequenced by immunoSEQ multiplex PCR; TCRdb stores in-frame clones only, minus some. The sample includes about 400,000 clones, more than 85% of them seen just once. The sample taken for sequencing was peripheral blood. The receptors stem from a human donor in a cohort sampled during active COVID-19.

The rearrangement links TRBV19 to TRBJ2-1; 10 bases map to TRBD1. From germline, CDR1 is LNHDA and CDR2 SQIVND (reference sequence). J gave up 6 bases and V 6 bases, and 8 bases lay outside the gene matches. This CDR3 comprises 15 residues. In nucleotides, the CDR3 is TGTGCCAGTAGGGGGACAGGGGAGGGTAGCAATGAGCAGTTCTTC. Protein sequence: CASRGTGEGSNEQFF.

V is TRBV6-6 and J is TRBJ2-7; D gene uncertain. Trimming took 0 bases from V and 9 from J, leaving 9 bases between them. In germline, CDR1 is MNHNY, CDR2 SVGAGI (reference sequence). The CDR3 is 12 amino acids. CDR3 DNA: TGTGCCAGCAGTTACTCGACGGGTGGGCAGTACTTC. It encodes CASSYSTGGQYF.

This clone was found once. The rearrangement uses TRBV2 and TRBJ1-5; D is uncertain. Trimming removed 6 bases from V and 3 bases from J, with 15 bases in between. This CDR3 region has 15 residues. Germline values: CDR1 SNHLY, CDR2 FYNNEI. Here the CDR3 DNA reads TGTGCCAGCAGCGCCGGGAACATGCCCAATCAGCCCCAGCATTTT. Encoded protein: CASSAGNMPNQPQHF.

The V and J genes are TRBV5-4 and TRBJ2-7; possible D gene TRBD1, 6 bases. Looked up from germline, CDR1 is SGHNT and CDR2 is YYREEE (reference sequence). The CDR3 extends over 14 amino acids. V was cut by 1 base and J by 6 bases, with 14 bases left in between. CDR3 DNA sequence: TGTGCCAGCAGCTTGAGACAGGCTCCGGGCGAGCAGTACTTC. Its protein product is CASSLRQAPGEQYF. Full variable domain (remainder filled in from reference TRBV5-4 and TRBJ2-7): ETGVTQSPTHLIKTRGQQVTLRCSSQSGHNTVSWYQQALGQGPQFIFQYYREEENGRGNFPPRFSGLQFPNYSSELNVNALELDDSALYLCASSLRQAPGEQYFGPGTRLTVT.

The J gene is TRBJ1-1, the V gene TRBV6-5; 8 bases match TRBD1. The CDR3 has 14 residues. With V trimmed by 7 bases and J by 4 bases, 8 bases remained unmatched. CDR1 is MNHEY and CDR2 is SVGAGI in the germline V gene. In nucleotides, the CDR3 is TGTGCCAGCAATATCGACAGGGGAGGCACTGAAGCTTTCTTT. This gives the protein CASNIDRGGTEAFF.

The J gene is TRBJ1-1, the V gene TRBV27; the D is unclear. CDR3 length: 14 amino acids. CDR1 MNHEY and CDR2 SMNVEV come from the germline V gene (reference sequence). The V end was cut by 3 bases, the J end by 8 bases, with 16 bases between. CDR3 in amino acids: CASSFSGGITEAFF. CDR3 sequence (DNA): TGTGCCAGCAGTTTCTCTGGCGGAATCACGGAAGCTTTCTTT.

The rearrangement links TRBV5-1 to TRBJ1-1; the D is unclear. Germline CDR1 SGHRS, CDR2 YFSETQ. V gave up 0 bases and J gave up 4 bases, with 13 bases separating them. This CDR3 region has 15 residues. The CDR3 bases are TGCGCCAGCAGCTTGGGGCAGGCCATGGGCACTGAAGCTTTCTTT. Residues: CASSLGQAMGTEAFF.

This clone was seen once. V is TRBV9 and J is TRBJ1-2; TRBD1 matches 7 bases. The V segment lost 0 bases and the J segment 4 bases; nucleotides outside the gene matches: 3. The length of the CDR3 is 14 residues. Germline values: CDR1 SGDLS, CDR2 YYNGEE. CDR3 DNA: TGTGCCAGCAGCGTAGGCCAGGGGGGCTATGGCTACACCTTC. Protein sequence: CASSVGQGGYGYTF.

The CDR3 here is CASSLVSGALTGELFF. The CDR3 DNA reads as TGTGCCAGCAGCTTAGTTAGCGGTGCCCTAACCGGGGAGCTGTTTTTT. The rearrangement links TRBV11-3 to TRBJ2-2; D might be TRBD2 (6 bases). There are 16 residues in the CDR3. Trimming took off 1 base at V and 5 bases at J, with 14 bases between the two ends. From germline, CDR1 is SGHNT and CDR2 YENEEA.

This clone showed up just once. This chain joins TRBV21-1 and TRBJ2-1; the table names TRBD1, a call not compared with the DNA. TRBV21-1 is deemed a pseudogene. The CDR3 extends over 16 amino acids. CDR3 coding DNA: TGTGCCAGCAGCTCCCCGGGGTACAGGGGGGGCAATGAGCAGTTCTTC. It specifies CASSSPGYRGGNEQFF.

The chain couples TRBV11-1 to TRBJ1-6; possible D gene TRBD1, 5 bases. CDR3 length equals 16 residues. Trimming took 4 bases from V and 9 from J, leaving 19 bases between them. Looked up from germline, CDR1 is SGHAT and CDR2 is FQDESV (reference sequence). CDR3 region: CASSSRTEGRSSPLHF. The CDR3 nucleotides are TGTGCCAGCAGCTCAAGAACCGAGGGGAGGAGTTCACCCCTCCACTTT.

The rearrangement links TRBV3-1 (or the pseudogene TRBV3-2) to TRBJ2-2; 10 bases line up with TRBD1. The V segment lost 4 bases and the J segment 2 bases; nucleotides outside the gene matches: 10. Germline CDR1 and CDR2: LGHDT and YNNKEL (reference sequence). This CDR3 has 18 residues. CDR3 DNA sequence: TGTGCCAGCAGCCCAATGACAGGGGGCGCCGTCAACACCGGGGAGCTGTTTTTT. Translated: CASSPMTGGAVNTGELFF.

The CDR3 protein is CASSLARGTGELFF. In DNA, the CDR3 is TGCGCCAGCAGCTTGGCCCGGGGCACCGGGGAGCTGTTTTTT. The chain couples TRBV5-1 to TRBJ2-2; possible D gene TRBD2, 5 bases. V dropped 0 bases and J dropped 4 bases, with 7 bases sitting between them. This CDR3 contains 14 residues. Germline lookup yields CDR1 SGHRS and CDR2 YFSETQ.

This clone appeared a single time. The genes are TRBV28 and TRBJ2-3; a weak D match, TRBD2 (7 bases). V was clipped by 6 bases and J by 4 bases, with 17 bases between them. The CDR3 has 15 amino acids. The germline gives CDR1 MDHEN, CDR2 SYDVKM. The CDR3, as DNA: TGTGCCAGCAGCCTCGGGGGGCTGGGGGCAGATACGCAGTATTTT. The encoded protein is CASSLGGLGADTQYF.

Here the CDR3 DNA reads TGTGCCAGCAGCTCTCCCCGGGGTGGGCAGGTGGAGCTGTTTTTT. Its protein is CASSSPRGGQVELFF. This rearrangement joins TRBV7-9 to TRBJ2-2, with D possibly matching TRBD2 (5 bases). The CDR3 extends over 15 amino acids. Germline values: CDR1 SEHNR, CDR2 FQNEAQ (reference sequence). Trimming left V 4 bases short and J 10 bases short, with 19 bases between.

Concerning this clone: At one end the junction does not follow the germline gene, possibly because of a read error. This chain links TRBV5-1 with TRBJ2-2; TRBD2 agrees at 7 bases. Germline V gene data show CDR1 as SGHRS and CDR2 as YFSETQ. The CDR3 loop spans 16 amino acids. The CDR3 DNA is TGCGCCAGCAGCTTGGATGGGGGAGGGAACGCCGGGGAGCTGTTTTTT. It encodes CASSLDGGGNAGELFF.

The genes are TRBV18 and TRBJ2-5, with D unclear. The V gene's germline CDR1 is KGHSH and CDR2 LQKENI. The CDR3 sequence is 13 residues long. Between the trimmed V and J ends, which lost 2 bases and 1 base, there was a span of 5 bases. CDR3 in DNA: TGTGCCAGCTCACCATTAATCCAAGAGACCCAGTACTTC. Its protein product is CASSPLIQETQYF.